This T cell receptor beta chain was sequenced during a study of cytomegalovirus exposure and HLA in healthy donors. Study-wide results and limits: A later analysis found first-cohort TCR clusters tended to co-occur in the 120 validation repertoires.

Clones were sequenced by immunoSEQ multiplex PCR, and TCRdb holds only the in-frame ones, with some missing. The sample consists of about 190,000 clones, about 82% of them appearing once. To note about this clone: Its antigen is unknown.

The CDR3 has 15 residues. Germline lookup yields CDR1 KGHSH and CDR2 LQKENI. V was cut by 3 bases and J by 8 bases, with 16 bases left in between. The sample comprised PBMCs. The chain recombines TRBV18 with TRBJ1-4, with a tentative D call TRBD1 (6 bases). This clonotype originated in a woman between 18 and 29 years old in good health and CMV-seronegative. The CDR3 protein is CASSPGGAVVEKLFF. Written as DNA, the CDR3 is TGTGCCAGCTCACCCGGGGGGGCGGTCGTCGAAAAACTGTTTTTT.